A single TCR beta chain is shown here with its context. This entry belongs to a study of blood T cell repertoires in COVID-19. Study summary: COVID-19 samples from acute and convalescent phases originated in the United States, Italy and Spain.

Germline V gene lookup returns CDR1 SGHNT and CDR2 YENEEA. CDR3 length equals 14 residues. Trimming stripped 5 bases from V and 6 bases from J, with 15 bases between. Per the study methods: Reference gene primer amplification yielded estimated nucleated cell counts. Method: immunoSEQ multiplex PCR; TCRdb's copy keeps in-frame clones and lacks some. V, J and clone size are taken as reported in that table, and D and trimming were inferred from the DNA itself. The sample carries about 200,000 clones, 92% recorded once. Material for sequencing was peripheral blood. The chain joins TRBV11-3 to TRBJ2-3, with D possibly TRBD2 on 5 matching bases. This receptor was identified in a man in his fifties or sixties with COVID-19, enrolled during active disease. Here the CDR3 reads CASSPPGLDDTQYF. In DNA, the CDR3 is TGTGCCAGCAGCCCTCCCGGACTCGATGATACGCAGTATTTT.